This T cell receptor beta chain was profiled in a study of identical twins. Study-wide findings and caveats: Beta out-of-frame twin sharing showed a weaker excess. Findings came from cross-sectional statistics, without long-term follow-up of donors. Beta clonotypes that were abundant in cord blood contained fewer insertions, a pattern absent from memory repertoires.

The CDR3 runs to 15 residues. CDR1 and CDR2 (germline): GTSNPN, SVGIG (reference sequence). Trimming stripped 0 bases from V and 6 bases from J, with 15 bases between. Carrying unique molecular identifiers, the cDNA also gained a universal primer site through template switching. Each CDR3 protein is one row after TCRdb ran MiXCR on the 5' RACE reads. The profile shows about 200,000 distinct CDR3 sequences, around 9.6% of them singletons. This clonotype was counted a few times. Its cognate antigen is unknown. The TCR sequence derives from a woman younger than 30 in good health. The gene calls are TRBV30 and TRBJ1-5; weak D call: TRBD1 (5 bases). The sample was memory (CD45RO+) T cells sorted from blood. The CDR3 here is CAWSVKGLYSQPQHF. DNA for the CDR3: TGTGCCTGGAGTGTCAAGGGGCTGTATAGTCAGCCCCAGCATTTT.